Each of the 21 T cell receptor beta chains below was sequenced from the same sample in a study of OX40 agonist ivuxolimab in advanced cancers. Here immunoSEQ multiplex PCR was the method, and the copy in TCRdb shows in-frame clones only, minus some. The sample holds more than 45,000 clones; 88% are singletons and the top ten take roughly 7%. This specimen consisted of CD4+ or CD8+ T cells sorted from blood, obtained in a trial of the OX40 agonist ivuxolimab. The receptors here all came from an adult with an advanced solid tumor such as melanoma, head and neck, liver or kidney cancer.

This chain uses TRBV30 with TRBJ1-2, with 10 bases identical to TRBD1. Germline CDR1 and CDR2: GTSNPN and SVGIG (reference sequence). V gave up 3 bases and J gave up 1 base; unmatched junction bases: 2. The CDR3 runs to 14 residues. CDR3 sequence: CAWRRTGGNYGYTF. For the CDR3, the DNA is TGTGCCTGGAGGCGGACAGGGGGTAACTATGGCTACACCTTC.

The chain links TRBV5-4 to TRBJ2-1; TRBD2 matches 8 bases. Germline CDR1 reads SGHNT; CDR2 reads YYREEE (reference sequence). V lost 4 bases, J lost 9 bases, and 9 bases stayed unmatched. The CDR3 has 14 amino acids. CDR3 amino acids: CASSPGGGLSEQFF. The CDR3 nucleotides read TGTGCCAGCAGCCCGGGGGGGGGCCTCAGTGAGCAGTTCTTC.

This chain joins TRBV11-3 and TRBJ2-1; 8 positions agree with TRBD2. This CDR3 spans 16 amino acids. Germline values: CDR1 SGHNT, CDR2 YENEEA. The junction had 9 bases not matched to a gene; V was cut back by 4 bases and J by 4 bases. This CDR3 reads CASSSTSGPNYNEQFF. In DNA form, the CDR3 reads TGTGCCAGCAGCTCCACTAGCGGACCTAATTACAATGAGCAGTTCTTC.

This chain joins TRBV7-3 and TRBJ2-7, with 8 bases lining up with TRBD2. The germline V gene encodes CDR1 SGHTA and CDR2 FQGTGA. Trimming at V came to 6 bases and at J to 0 bases, leaving 16 bases not matched to a gene. The CDR3 covers 18 residues. CDR3 DNA sequence: TGTGCCAGCAGACACCGGGACTTTCTAGCGGGTTCCTCCTACGAGCAGTACTTC. Amino acids: CASRHRDFLAGSSYEQYF. The whole variable domain, filled in from reference TRBV7-3 and TRBJ2-7, reads GAGVSQTPSNKVTEKGKYVELRCDPISGHTALYWYRQSLGQGPEFLIYFQGTGAADDSGLPNDRFFAVRPEGSVSTLKIQRTERGDSAVYLCASRHRDFLAGSSYEQYFGPGTRLTVT.

The chain links TRBV2 to TRBJ2-7; D gene uncertain. This CDR3 contains 12 residues. Germline V CDR1 and CDR2: SNHLY, FYNNEI. Between the trimmed V and J ends, which lost 4 bases and 2 bases, there was a span of 6 bases. CDR3 coding DNA: TGTGCCAGCAGTGTCCAGGCCTACGAGCAGTACTTC. Amino acids: CASSVQAYEQYF.

This chain links TRBV5-1 with TRBJ2-7, with 8 bases that match TRBD1. The CDR3 runs to 15 residues. The V and J ends lost 1 base and 4 bases, in that order; junction bases with no gene match: 7. CDR1 and CDR2 from the germline V gene are SGHRS and YFSETQ. CDR3 nucleotides: TGCGCCAGCAGCTTGCCCGGACAGGGCGGTTACGAGCAGTACTTC. Residues: CASSLPGQGGYEQYF.

The chain joins TRBV28 to TRBJ1-5; 7 bases map to TRBD1. This CDR3 contains 17 residues. Germline V gene sequence: CDR1 MDHEN, CDR2 SYDVKM. V gave up 5 bases and J gave up 0 bases; unmatched junction bases: 10. This CDR3 is CASSPTKGQISNQPQHF. The CDR3 DNA reads TGTGCCAGCAGTCCAACCAAGGGACAGATTAGCAATCAGCCCCAGCATTTT. Using reference TRBV28 and TRBJ1-5 for the parts outside the CDR3, the full variable domain is DVKVTQSSRYLVKRTGEKVFLECVQDMDHENMFWYRQDPGLGLRLIYFSYDVKMKEKGDIPEGYSVSREKKERFSLILESASTNQTSMYLCASSPTKGQISNQPQHFGDGTRLSIL.

This chain joins TRBV7-2 and TRBJ2-2; D gene unclear. Germline values: CDR1 SGHTA, CDR2 FQGNSA. The V end was cut by 7 bases, the J end by 1 base, with 10 bases between. This CDR3 comprises 14 residues. CDR3 in amino acids: CASKKDGNTGELFF. DNA for the CDR3: TGTGCCAGCAAGAAGGACGGGAACACCGGGGAGCTGTTTTTT.

The CDR3 nucleotides are TGTGCCAGCAGAGGGAGGACAGGGAGCAACCATTACTACGAGCAGTACTTC. It codes for CASRGRTGSNHYYEQYF. This chain connects TRBV28 to TRBJ2-7; TRBD1 matches 8 bases. The germline V gene encodes CDR1 MDHEN and CDR2 SYDVKM. Losses at the gene ends were 6 bases for V and 3 bases for J; bases not matched to a gene: 16. The CDR3 totals 17 residues.

This clone was seen a single time. The rearrangement uses TRBV6-6 and TRBJ2-1; D is unclear. The germline gives CDR1 MNHNY, CDR2 SVGAGI (reference sequence). The CDR3 extends over 13 amino acids. With 0 bases removed from V and 7 bases from J, the gap between germline ends came to 7 bases. The CDR3 loop is CASSYSNPNEQFF. In nucleotides, the CDR3 is TGTGCCAGCAGTTACTCGAACCCGAATGAGCAGTTCTTC.

This chain connects TRBV7-2 to TRBJ2-5; no clear D gene. This CDR3 region has 13 residues. V was shortened by 6 bases and J by 5 bases, with 13 bases between the two germline ends. Germline CDR1 is SGHTA and CDR2 is FQGNSA. The CDR3 loop reads CASRRELPETQYF. CDR3 sequence (DNA): TGTGCCAGCAGGAGAGAGTTACCCGAGACCCAGTACTTC.

The chain carries TRBV5-4 and TRBJ1-5; D is perhaps TRBD1 (6 bases). Germline V lookup: CDR1 SGHNT, CDR2 YYREEE (reference sequence). Trimming removed 0 bases at V and 2 bases at J, with 15 bases between. The length of the CDR3 is 17 residues. CDR3 amino acids: CASSLGGQGAGNQPQHF. The CDR3 DNA is TGTGCCAGCAGCTTGGGGGGGCAAGGGGCAGGCAATCAGCCCCAGCATTTT. Using reference TRBV5-4 and TRBJ1-5 for the parts outside the CDR3, the full variable domain is ETGVTQSPTHLIKTRGQQVTLRCSSQSGHNTVSWYQQALGQGPQFIFQYYREEENGRGNFPPRFSGLQFPNYSSELNVNALELDDSALYLCASSLGGQGAGNQPQHFGDGTRLSIL.

The J gene is TRBJ2-7, the V gene TRBV5-1, with 7 bases lining up with TRBD2. The V gene end was trimmed by 4 bases and the J gene end by 2 bases; junction bases not matched to a gene: 9. Germline CDR1 reads SGHRS; CDR2 reads YFSETQ. The CDR3 length is 15 residues. For the CDR3, the DNA is TGCGCCAGCAGCCTCCTGGGGGGGGGAACCTACGAGCAGTACTTC. The encoded protein is CASSLLGGGTYEQYF.

V is TRBV28 and J is TRBJ1-2; the D gene is possibly TRBD1 (5 bases). Germline V gene data show CDR1 as MDHEN and CDR2 as SYDVKM. V lost 2 bases and J lost 8, with 15 bases in between. This CDR3 region has 14 residues. CDR3 DNA sequence: TGTGCCAGCAGTTTACTGGGCCAGGGCGGAGGCTACACCTTC. It is translated as CASSLLGQGGGYTF.

J is TRBJ2-7 and V is TRBV5-1; D is possibly TRBD1 (5 bases). Germline values: CDR1 SGHRS, CDR2 YFSETQ. The CDR3 spans 14 residues. Trimming took off 4 bases at V and 4 bases at J, with 15 bases between the two ends. The chain's CDR3 is CASSNQGASYEQYF. The DNA for the CDR3 is TGCGCCAGCAGCAATCAGGGTGCGTCATACGAGCAGTACTTC.

This clone appeared a single time. The chain employs TRBV7-8 and TRBJ1-4, with D possibly TRBD1 on 5 matching bases. The germline V gene has CDR1 SGHVS and CDR2 FQNEAQ. V was pared by 3 bases and J by 3 bases, with 11 bases between. The CDR3 totals 15 residues. CDR3 sequence: CASSLAGRANEKLFF. The CDR3, as DNA: TGTGCCAGCAGCTTGGCAGGGAGGGCTAATGAAAAACTGTTTTTT.

This clone appeared a few times. This specimen includes other DNA sequences encoding the same CDR3. This sequence joins TRBV4-2 and TRBJ2-7; D is possibly TRBD2 (6 bases). Trimming left V 1 base short and J 0 bases short, with 7 bases between. Germline CDR1 reads LGHNA; CDR2 reads YNFKEQ. This CDR3 region has 14 residues. CDR3 sequence (DNA): TGTGCCAGCAGCCAAGTCGGGAGCTCCTACGAGCAGTACTTC. This sequence encodes CASSQVGSSYEQYF.

This clone has a handful of counts. The DNA for the CDR3 is TGTGCCAGCAGCGGCCGGGACAGAACCTACAATGAGCAGTTCTTC. Translation gives CASSGRDRTYNEQFF. J is TRBJ2-1 and V is TRBV9; the match to TRBD1 covers 7 bases. The CDR3 extends over 15 amino acids. Trimming took 3 bases from V and 2 from J; bases not matched to a gene: 5. Germline V gene data show CDR1 as SGDLS and CDR2 as YYNGEE.

This chain uses TRBV9 with TRBJ2-3; 11 bases map to TRBD2. Germline values: CDR1 SGDLS, CDR2 YYNGEE. The CDR3 consists of 17 residues. V dropped 3 bases and J dropped 3; count of bases not matched to a gene: 9. Here the CDR3 reads CASSAPLAGVHTDTQYF. The CDR3 bases are TGTGCCAGCAGCGCACCACTAGCGGGAGTTCATACAGATACGCAGTATTTT. The full variable domain, with the rest looked up from reference TRBV9 and TRBJ2-3, is DSGVTQTPKHLITATGQRVTLRCSPRSGDLSVYWYQQSLDQGLQFLIQYYNGEERAKGNILERFSAQQFPDLHSELNLSSLELGDSALYFCASSAPLAGVHTDTQYFGPGTRLTVL.

J is TRBJ2-5 and V is TRBV7-9, with TRBD1 matching 8 bases. Unmatched junction bases numbered 10, after V lost 6 bases and J lost 1 base. CDR1 SEHNR and CDR2 FQNEAQ come from the germline V gene (reference sequence). The CDR3 spans 16 residues. The CDR3 reads CASSRTTGGFQETQYF. CDR3 nucleotide sequence: TGTGCCAGCAGTAGGACCACAGGGGGTTTCCAAGAGACCCAGTACTTC.

The V and J genes are TRBV27 and TRBJ1-2; no reliable D call. The length of the CDR3 is 12 residues. Germline V lookup: CDR1 MNHEY, CDR2 SMNVEV (reference sequence). V lost 5 bases and J lost 7, with 11 bases in between. The DNA for the CDR3 is TGTGCCAGCAGTCCCAGACTGGGTGGCTACACCTTC. Translating gives CASSPRLGGYTF.